Reported below is one T cell receptor (beta chain). Trimming took 2 bases from V and 10 from J, leaving 19 bases between them. The CDR3 is made up of 16 amino acids. Germline V gene sequence: CDR1 SGHTS, CDR2 YDEGEE. The data were taken from a study of blood T cell repertoires in COVID-19. Study information: Sites in the United States, Italy and Spain provided acute and convalescent COVID-19 samples. PBMCs, B-cell-depleted T cells, or T cells were the source of the cDNA or gDNA that made up the material.

Source study methods: Counts of nucleated cells, estimated from reference gene primer amplification, were obtained. TCRdb's copy holds only in-frame clones and misses some; the assay was immunoSEQ multiplex PCR. The V and J calls and clone size come from that table; D and trimming were worked out from the DNA. The sample includes about 100,000 clones, 84% of them seen just once. The receptor was isolated from a man between 65 and 85 years old with active or convalescent COVID-19. Sequencing was carried out using peripheral blood. This sequence joins TRBV5-8 and TRBJ1-6; perhaps TRBD1 as D (6 bases). The CDR3: CASSLKHGGLNSPLHF. In DNA form, the CDR3 reads TGTGCCAGCAGCTTAAAACACGGGGGGCTAAACTCACCCCTCCACTTT. Drawing the rest from reference TRBV5-8 and TRBJ1-6, the complete variable domain is EAGVTQSPTHLIKTRGQQATLRCSPISGHTSVYWYQQALGLGLQFLLWYDEGEERNRGNFPPRFSGRQFPNYSSELNVNALELEDSALYLCASSLKHGGLNSPLHFGNGTRLTVT.